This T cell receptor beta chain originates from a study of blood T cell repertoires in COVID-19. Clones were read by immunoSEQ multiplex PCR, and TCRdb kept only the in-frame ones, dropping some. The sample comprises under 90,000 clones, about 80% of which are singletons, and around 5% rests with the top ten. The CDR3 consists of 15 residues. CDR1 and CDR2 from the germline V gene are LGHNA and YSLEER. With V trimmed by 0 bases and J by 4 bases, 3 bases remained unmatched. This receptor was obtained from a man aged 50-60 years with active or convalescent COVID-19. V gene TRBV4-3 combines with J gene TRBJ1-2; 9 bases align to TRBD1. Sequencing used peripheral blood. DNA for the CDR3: TGCGCCAGCAGCCAAGATACAGGGGGCTCCTATGGCTACACCTTC. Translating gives CASSQDTGGSYGYTF.